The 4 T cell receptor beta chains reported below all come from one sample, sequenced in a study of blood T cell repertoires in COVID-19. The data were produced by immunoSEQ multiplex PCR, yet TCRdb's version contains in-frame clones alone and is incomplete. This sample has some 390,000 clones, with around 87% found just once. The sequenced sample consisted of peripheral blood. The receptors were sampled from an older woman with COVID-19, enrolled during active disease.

The CDR3 nucleotides are TGTGCCAGCAGCGGGGTCTATAATTCACCCCTCCACTTT. As protein: CASSGVYNSPLHF. The rearrangement links TRBV6-5 to TRBJ1-6; no clear D gene. Trimming took off 6 bases at V and 3 bases at J, with 6 bases between the two ends. Germline CDR1 MNHEY, CDR2 SVGAGI. This CDR3 spans 13 amino acids.

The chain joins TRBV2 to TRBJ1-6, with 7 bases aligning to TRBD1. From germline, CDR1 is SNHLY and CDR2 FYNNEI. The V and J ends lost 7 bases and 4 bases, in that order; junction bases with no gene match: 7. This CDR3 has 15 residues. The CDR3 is CASNNLGQYNSPLHF. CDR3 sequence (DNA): TGTGCCAGCAATAATCTGGGACAGTATAATTCACCCCTCCACTTT.

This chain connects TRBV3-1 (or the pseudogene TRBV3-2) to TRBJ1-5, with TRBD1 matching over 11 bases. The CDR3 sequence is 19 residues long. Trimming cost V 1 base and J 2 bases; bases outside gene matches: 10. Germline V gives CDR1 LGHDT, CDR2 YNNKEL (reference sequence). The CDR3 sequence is CASSQGGQGGDLGNQPQHF. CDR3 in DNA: TGTGCCAGCAGCCAAGGGGGACAGGGGGGTGATCTAGGCAATCAGCCCCAGCATTTT.

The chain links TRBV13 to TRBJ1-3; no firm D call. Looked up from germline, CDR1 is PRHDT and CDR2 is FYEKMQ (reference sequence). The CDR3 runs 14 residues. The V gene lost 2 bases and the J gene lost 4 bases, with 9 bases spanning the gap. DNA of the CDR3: TGTGCCAGCAGCTTACCAGGTACAGGAAACACCATATATTTT. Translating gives CASSLPGTGNTIYF.